This T cell receptor beta chain was documented in a study of T-cell reconstitution after alpha-beta-depleted transplantation in children. This CDR3 is built from 11 residues. The germline V gene has CDR1 SGDLS and CDR2 YYNGEE. Deletions cut 3 bases from V and 6 bases from J, with 6 bases between. Unique molecular identifiers were built into the TCRbeta library. TCRdb called the PCR reads again in MiXCR, with one record for every CDR3 protein. The sample holds 440,000 or so distinct CDR3 sequences, about a tenth seen once. This TCR was sampled from a human donor who donated a stem cell graft to a child with acute myeloid leukemia. The V and J genes are TRBV9 and TRBJ1-2, with D perhaps matching TRBD1 (6 bases). The sequences come from PBMCs from the stem cell graft donor, collected from the stem cell graft. The CDR3 protein is CASSGDNGYTF. The CDR3 bases are TGTGCCAGCAGCGGGGACAATGGCTACACCTTC. The whole variable domain, filled in from reference TRBV9 and TRBJ1-2, reads DSGVTQTPKHLITATGQRVTLRCSPRSGDLSVYWYQQSLDQGLQFLIQYYNGEERAKGNILERFSAQQFPDLHSELNLSSLELGDSALYFCASSGDNGYTFGSGTRLTVV.